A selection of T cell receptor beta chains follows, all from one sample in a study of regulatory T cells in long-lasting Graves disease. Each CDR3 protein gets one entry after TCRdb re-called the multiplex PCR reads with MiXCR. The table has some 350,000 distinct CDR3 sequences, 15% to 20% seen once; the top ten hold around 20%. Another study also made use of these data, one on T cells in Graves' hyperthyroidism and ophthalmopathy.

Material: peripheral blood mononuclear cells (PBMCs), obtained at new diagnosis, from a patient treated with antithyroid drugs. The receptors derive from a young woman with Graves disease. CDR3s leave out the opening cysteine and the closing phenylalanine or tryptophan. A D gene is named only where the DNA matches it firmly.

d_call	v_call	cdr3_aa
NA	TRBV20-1	SARDQRGLPVDTQY
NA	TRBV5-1	ASSTDIPNTGELF
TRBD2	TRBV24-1	ATSGLAGNNEQF
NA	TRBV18	ASSRSTANTEAF
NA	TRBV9	ASSSRANEKLF
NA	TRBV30	AWAGSYNTEAF
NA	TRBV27	ASSLSPLVEQY
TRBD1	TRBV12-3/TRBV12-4	ASSPGQAHGYT
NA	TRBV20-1	SARDRGGRETQY
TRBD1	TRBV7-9	ASSDGQATEKLF
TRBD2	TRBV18	ASSLLAGLSYNEQF
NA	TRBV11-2	ASTPEGALSEQY
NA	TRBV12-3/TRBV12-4	ASLLSFQETQY
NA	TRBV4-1	ASSLEVRSYNSPLH
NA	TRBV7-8	ASSSLDRGQGTDTQY
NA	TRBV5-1	ASSLMENTEAF
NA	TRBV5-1	ASSLGLVNTEAF
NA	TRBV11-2	ASSRTQTYEQY
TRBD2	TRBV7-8	ASSLEGGRRPRTDTQY
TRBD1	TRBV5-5	ASSWSWGTGDEQY
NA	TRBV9	ASSVGSGAPYEQY
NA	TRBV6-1	ASSEADSEGNQPQH
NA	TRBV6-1	ASSERAGAQPQH
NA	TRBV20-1	SAVPRTGWETQY
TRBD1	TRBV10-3	AISEGQDNSPLH